A single sample gave rise to the 30 T cell receptor beta chains below, sequenced in a study of regulatory T cells in long-lasting Graves disease. Time point in this sample: newly diagnosed GD, antithyroid drugs for less than 3 months. Isolated PBMC RNA provided the starting material for the TCR library. Libraries of TCR beta came from iRepertoire HTBI primers plus Arm-PCR of CDR3 regions. TCRdb re-analysed the multiplex PCR reads in MiXCR, keeping a single row per CDR3 protein. Among some 500,000 distinct CDR3 sequences listed, around 15% were seen once. This sample was shared with a second study, whose subject was T cells in Graves' hyperthyroidism and ophthalmopathy.

The sample was peripheral blood mononuclear cells (PBMCs), taken at new diagnosis, from a patient treated with antithyroid drugs. Receptor source: a woman between 40 and 65 years old with Graves disease.

This clonotype showed up many times. This sequence joins TRBV2 and TRBJ2-7; D is unresolved. The germline V gene encodes CDR1 SNHLY and CDR2 FYNNEI. V dropped 6 bases and J dropped 3 bases, with 15 bases sitting between them. The CDR3 is 14 residues long. CDR3 DNA: TGTGCCAGCAGCAGTGAAGCTGGGGTCTACGAGCAGTACTTC. The encoded protein is CASSSEAGVYEQYF.

This clonotype was detected many times. The chain recombines TRBV11-3 with TRBJ1-4, with a possible D match to TRBD1 (5 bases). The CDR3 loop spans 14 amino acids. CDR1 is SGHNT and CDR2 is YENEEA in the germline V gene. Trimming shortened V by 5 bases and J by 3 bases, and 10 bases separated the two germline ends. CDR3 sequence reads: CASSRQPANEKLFF. The CDR3 bases are TGTGCCAGCAGCCGACAGCCCGCTAATGAAAAACTGTTTTTT.

This clonotype has only a few counts. The rearrangement joins TRBV4-1 to TRBJ1-1; D is ambiguous. The CDR3 has 15 residues. Germline V gene data show CDR1 as MGHRA and CDR2 as YSYEKL. V was shortened by 0 bases and J by 6 bases, with 14 bases between the two germline ends. The CDR3 here is CASSQDLIPGAEAFF. CDR3 sequence (DNA): TGCGCCAGCAGCCAAGATCTTATCCCGGGCGCTGAAGCTTTCTTT.

The sample holds a few counts of this clonotype. The chain couples TRBV10-3 to TRBJ1-5, with 9 positions matching TRBD1. This CDR3 contains 16 residues. J was trimmed by 0 bases and V by 10 bases; bases with no gene match: 10. Germline V lookup: CDR1 ENHRY, CDR2 SYGVKD. For the CDR3, the DNA is TGTGCCACCGGGGTGGGACAGGGCCTTAGCAATCAGCCCCAGCATTTT. Protein product: CATGVGQGLSNQPQHF.

With respect to this clonotype: A read error may explain this, as a much larger clone is one base away. The chain carries TRBV7-2 and TRBJ2-5; the D gene is possibly TRBD1 (5 bases). The CDR3 is 12 amino acids. Germline V gene lookup returns CDR1 SGHTA and CDR2 FQGNSA. The CDR3 region has the DNA TGTGTCAGCAGCTTAGGGGCCTTAGCCCAGTACTTC. Translating gives CVSSLGALAQYF.

The V gene is TRBV7-9, the J gene TRBJ2-1; TRBD2 matches at 10 bases. The CDR3 extends over 16 amino acids. The ends lost 5 bases at V and 8 bases at J; junction bases unmatched: 12. Germline V CDR1 and CDR2: SEHNR, FQNEAQ (reference sequence). The CDR3 reads CASSSSSGGASDEQFF. The CDR3 DNA reads as TGTGCCAGCAGCAGCAGCAGCGGGGGGGCCTCGGATGAGCAGTTCTTC.

This clonotype was seen ten or more times. The CDR3, as DNA: TGTGCCAGCAGTTCAGGGTTCACTGAAGCTTTCTTT. The encoded protein is CASSSGFTEAFF. The rearrangement links TRBV12-3 or TRBV12-4 to TRBJ1-1; TRBD1 is a possible D gene (5 bases). The ends were cut back, 4 bases at V and 4 bases at J, with 7 bases in the middle. The CDR3 covers 12 residues.

This clonotype was seen repeatedly, ten times or more. The V call is TRBV6-1, the J call TRBJ2-5, with a possible D match to TRBD2 (6 bases). CDR1 is MNHNS and CDR2 is SASEGT in the germline V gene. The V end was cut by 6 bases, the J end by 4 bases, with 18 bases between. CDR3 size: 15 residues. CDR3 in DNA: TGTGCCAGCAGAAAACAGGCGGGGCCGTTAGAGACCCAGTACTTC. Translating it yields CASRKQAGPLETQYF.

This clonotype has a count of ten or more. V and J are TRBV3-1 and TRBJ2-2, with D unclear. Germline CDR1 is LGHDT and CDR2 is YNNKEL (reference sequence). This CDR3 has 13 amino acids. Trimming stripped 3 bases from V and 5 bases from J, with 7 bases between. The CDR3 DNA reads as TGTGCCAGCAGCCAGTTTGGAACCGGGGAGCTGTTTTTT. It specifies CASSQFGTGELFF.

The chain has TRBV15 and TRBJ2-7, with 8 bases lining up with TRBD1. V gave up 5 bases and J gave up 2 bases; unmatched junction bases: 8. CDR3 length: 15 amino acids. The V gene's germline CDR1 is LNHNV and CDR2 YYDKDF (reference sequence). CDR3 sequence (DNA): TGTGCCACCAGCGCGCGAGGACAGGGAACCTACGAGCAGTACTTC. It specifies CATSARGQGTYEQYF.

This clonotype was picked up many times. The genes are TRBV5-8 and TRBJ1-1, with D hard to call. The CDR3 sequence is 12 residues long. Trimming took 5 bases from V and 9 from J, leaving 14 bases between them. Germline loops: CDR1 SGHTS, CDR2 YDEGEE. The CDR3 DNA reads TGTGCCAGCAGGGACGCCCCCGAGAAAGCTTTCTTT. As protein: CASRDAPEKAFF.

This clonotype was detected a few times. The chain carries TRBV5-6 and TRBJ1-2; D is unclear. V was cut by 4 bases and J by 3 bases, with 16 bases left in between. The length of the CDR3 is 15 residues. Germline CDR1 and CDR2: SGHDT and YYEEEE. The CDR3 nucleotides are TGTGCCAGCAGCAAGGTCGAAGGGTTAGACTATGGCTACACCTTC. Translation: CASSKVEGLDYGYTF.

This clonotype was recorded once. The gene calls are TRBV3-1 and TRBJ1-2; maybe TRBD1 (6 bases). Germline CDR1 reads LGHDT; CDR2 reads YNNKEL (reference sequence). Trimming left V 5 bases short and J 8 bases short, with 21 bases between. This CDR3 has 15 residues. The CDR3 here is CASSLQGPPGRGYTF. CDR3 sequence (DNA): TGTGCCAGCAGCTTGCAGGGGCCCCCCGGGCGCGGCTACACCTTC. The whole variable domain, filled in from reference TRBV3-1 and TRBJ1-2, reads DTAVSQTPKYLVTQMGNDKSIKCEQNLGHDTMYWYKQDSKKFLKIMFSYNNKELIINETVPNRFSPKSPDKAHLNLHINSLELGDSAVYFCASSLQGPPGRGYTFGSGTRLTVV.

A remark on this clonotype: A read error likely explains this, since a far larger clone differs by one base. The chain links TRBV2 to TRBJ2-7, with D unclear. The germline V and J ends were trimmed by 4 bases and 7 bases, with 11 bases remaining between them. The CDR3 extends over 12 amino acids. Germline CDR1 reads SNHLY; CDR2 reads FYNNEI. The CDR3 DNA sequence: TGTGCCAGCAGTGGCCACGGTAGTGAGCAGTACTTC. It yields the protein CASSGHGSEQYF.

This clonotype was found many times. The chain has TRBV13 and TRBJ2-3, with TRBD2 matching 8 bases. Germline V CDR1 and CDR2: PRHDT, FYEKMQ (reference sequence). V gave up 4 bases and J gave up 3 bases; unmatched junction bases: 9. The CDR3 runs to 16 residues. The CDR3: CASSSPRGGSTDTQYF. For the CDR3, the DNA is TGTGCCAGCAGCTCCCCTCGGGGGGGCAGTACAGATACGCAGTATTTT.

This clonotype has at least ten counts. The J gene is TRBJ1-2, the V gene TRBV5-1; D might be TRBD1 (5 bases). Germline loops: CDR1 SGHRS, CDR2 YFSETQ. Trimming removed 3 bases from V and 1 base from J, with 10 bases in between. CDR3 length: 14 residues. Written as DNA, the CDR3 is TGCGCCAGCAGCTACCAGGGTTATAACTATGGCTACACCTTC. Its translation is CASSYQGYNYGYTF.

The rearrangement uses TRBV19 and TRBJ2-6, with 9 bases identical to TRBD1. Germline V gene sequence: CDR1 LNHDA, CDR2 SQIVND (reference sequence). The CDR3 consists of 21 residues. Losses at the gene ends were 3 bases for V and 0 bases for J; bases not matched to a gene: 15. CDR3 protein: CASSMAPLSGTGSSGANVLTF. In DNA, the CDR3 is TGTGCCAGTAGTATGGCCCCCCTCTCCGGGACAGGGTCCTCTGGGGCCAACGTCCTGACTTTC.

This clonotype came up many times. CDR3 nucleotide sequence: TGTGCCGTAATAGGCCCTGGCACTGAAGCTTTCTTT. This gives the protein CAVIGPGTEAFF. This sequence joins TRBV3-1 and TRBJ1-1, with D uncertain. The CDR3 has 12 residues. The V gene lost 11 bases and the J gene lost 4 bases, with 14 bases spanning the gap. Germline V gene lookup returns CDR1 LGHDT and CDR2 YNNKEL (reference sequence).

There are many counts of this clonotype. The CDR3 spells CASKMTGNHNEQFF. The CDR3 DNA reads as TGTGCCAGCAAAATGACAGGGAATCACAATGAGCAGTTCTTC. The rearrangement links TRBV28 to TRBJ2-1, with 7 bases aligning to TRBD1. With 7 bases clipped from V and 5 bases from J, the junction kept 8 bases outside the gene matches. The germline V gene has CDR1 MDHEN and CDR2 SYDVKM. The CDR3 contains 14 residues.

CDR3 sequence reads: CASSQKSSYNSPLHF. The CDR3 DNA sequence: TGTGCCAGCAGCCAGAAGAGCTCCTATAATTCACCCCTCCACTTT. J is TRBJ1-6 and V is TRBV3-1; D is unclear. The germline gives CDR1 LGHDT, CDR2 YNNKEL (reference sequence). The CDR3 contains 15 residues. V lost 3 bases to trimming and J lost 0 bases, with 6 bases between them.

This clonotype showed up many times. The V and J genes are TRBV20-1 and TRBJ2-1; the D is unclear. Germline CDR1 and CDR2: DFQATT and SNEGSKA (reference sequence). The CDR3 covers 14 residues. V lost 5 bases, J lost 4 bases, and 15 bases lay in between. In DNA, the CDR3 is TGCAGTGCTCCTACTTCCCAAGGGTACAATGAGCAGTTCTTC. It yields the protein CSAPTSQGYNEQFF.

The V and J genes are TRBV4-2 and TRBJ2-3, with 7 bases matching TRBD2. The germline V gene has CDR1 LGHNA and CDR2 YNFKEQ. The CDR3 extends over 14 amino acids. Losses at the gene ends were 5 bases for V and 4 bases for J; bases not matched to a gene: 6. Here the CDR3 reads CASSVDSGADTQYF. The CDR3 DNA follows: TGTGCCAGCAGCGTTGACAGCGGGGCAGATACGCAGTATTTT.

This clonotype appeared many times. The genes are TRBV7-8 and TRBJ2-7; TRBD2 matches 11 bases. The J segment lost 4 bases and the V segment lost 1 base, leaving 3 bases of the junction unmatched. The CDR3 covers 15 residues. The germline CDR1 and CDR2 sequences are SGHVS and FQNEAQ. Here the CDR3 reads CASSLGSSGGYEQYF. CDR3 nucleotides: TGTGCCAGCAGCTTAGGTTCTAGCGGGGGGTACGAGCAGTACTTC.

The chain recombines TRBV14 with TRBJ1-2; perhaps TRBD1 as D (6 bases). The CDR3 is made up of 14 amino acids. The V gene lost 1 base and the J gene lost 4 bases, with 10 bases spanning the gap. Germline V gives CDR1 SGHDN, CDR2 FVKESK. The CDR3 is CASSQGGATYGYTF. CDR3 bases: TGTGCCAGCAGCCAAGGGGGGGCAACCTATGGCTACACCTTC.

The V call is TRBV10-3, the J call TRBJ2-5; possibly TRBD1 or TRBD2 for D (5 bases each). This CDR3 region has 13 residues. V lost 8 bases and J 2 bases, leaving 12 bases between the germline ends. CDR1 and CDR2 from the germline V gene are ENHRY and SYGVKD. The CDR3 is CAIGVGDQETQYF. In DNA, the CDR3 is TGTGCCATCGGGGTGGGGGATCAAGAGACCCAGTACTTC.

This clonotype came up many times. The chain joins TRBV28 to TRBJ1-3; D unresolved. Trimming pared 8 bases from V and 1 base from J, leaving 0 bases between. CDR3 length equals 10 residues. CDR1 MDHEN and CDR2 SYDVKM come from the germline V gene. As DNA, the CDR3 is TGTGCCAGCTCTGGAAACACCATATATTTT. It yields the protein CASSGNTIYF.

Details on this clonotype: This clone may be a read error of a much larger clone one base away. The CDR3: CAWSAHSPAIYGYTF. The CDR3 nucleotides read TGTGCCTGGAGTGCACACAGCCCGGCAATCTATGGCTACACCTTC. The chain is built from TRBV30 and TRBJ1-2; D not resolved. CDR1 and CDR2 (germline): GTSNPN, SVGIG (reference sequence). This CDR3 comprises 15 residues. Trimming cost V 1 base and J 4 bases, with 16 bases left between them.

The CDR3 DNA reads as TGTGCCAGCAGCCATCGGACTAGCGGGCGACCTTACGAGCAGTACTTC. This sequence encodes CASSHRTSGRPYEQYF. The chain employs TRBV3-1 and TRBJ2-7, with 11 bases aligning to TRBD2. The CDR3 is 16 amino acids. J lost 4 bases, V lost 3 bases, and 8 bases had no gene match. Germline CDR1 and CDR2: LGHDT and YNNKEL (reference sequence).

The sample holds a few counts of this clonotype. This chain joins TRBV7-2 and TRBJ1-6; D is unclear. V lost 5 bases to trimming and J lost 10 bases, with 18 bases between them. Germline CDR1 SGHTA, CDR2 FQGNSA. The length of the CDR3 is 15 residues. Here the CDR3 DNA reads TGTGCCAGCAGCCAACGCAGCATAGGGAACTCACCCCTCCACTTT. Its translation is CASSQRSIGNSPLHF.

This clonotype was detected ten times or more. The chain couples TRBV27 to TRBJ2-7, with D unresolved. Germline V lookup: CDR1 MNHEY, CDR2 SMNVEV (reference sequence). Trimming left V 6 bases short and J 6 bases short, with 12 bases between. The CDR3 totals 12 residues. CDR3 DNA: TGTGCCAGCAGCTTAGGCTGGGGCGAGCAGTACTTC. Its translation: CASSLGWGEQYF.